The next 4 T cell receptor beta chains were all read from a single sample in a study of blood T cells in healthy people across ages. PCR was performed a second time for roughly 7 to 11 cycles using a sample-barcoded 5' primer and a J-beta primer mix. TCRdb independently ran MiXCR on the 5' RACE reads; one entry per CDR3 protein. The profile shows some 1.8 million distinct CDR3 sequences, roughly two fifths of them singletons. The sequenced sample was blood. These receptors were obtained from a human donor in good health.

The chain links TRBV25-1 to TRBJ1-1; the D gene is possibly TRBD1 (5 bases). The CDR3 totals 14 residues. Trimming shortened V by 2 bases and J by 3 bases, and 10 bases separated the two germline ends. From germline, CDR1 is MGHDK and CDR2 SYGVNS. CDR3 residues: CASSEEGMDTEAFF. CDR3 sequence (DNA): TGTGCCAGCAGTGAAGAGGGGATGGACACTGAAGCTTTCTTT. Drawing the rest from reference TRBV25-1 and TRBJ1-1, the complete variable domain is EADIYQTPRYLVIGTGKKITLECSQTMGHDKMYWYQQDPGMELHLIHYSYGVNSTEKGDLSSESTVSRIRTEHFPLTLESARPSHTSQYLCASSEEGMDTEAFFGQGTRLTVV.

J is TRBJ1-4 and V is TRBV28; TRBD1 matches 10 bases. The ends lost 5 bases at V and 8 bases at J; junction bases unmatched: 8. The germline CDR1 and CDR2 sequences are MDHEN and SYDVKM. The CDR3 is 15 residues long. CDR3 in amino acids: CASSGAGTGAEKLFF. In DNA, the CDR3 is TGTGCCAGCAGTGGCGCCGGGACAGGGGCCGAAAAACTGTTTTTT.

J is TRBJ2-5 and V is TRBV4-2; D may be TRBD1 or TRBD2 (5 bases each). Germline assignment: CDR1 LGHNA and CDR2 YNFKEQ. Trimming shortened V by 3 bases and J by 9 bases, and 8 bases separated the two germline ends. The CDR3 has 11 amino acids. The CDR3 loop is CASSQGTAQYF. CDR3 nucleotides: TGTGCCAGCAGCCAGGGGACCGCCCAGTACTTC.

This rearrangement joins TRBV6-2 or TRBV6-3 to TRBJ2-2, with D maybe TRBD2 (5 bases). Trimming cost V 10 bases and J 4 bases, with 10 bases left between them. The CDR3 has 12 amino acids. CDR1 MNHEY and CDR2 SVGEGT come from the germline V gene. The CDR3 DNA is TGTGCCACCTTCGGACTCACCGGGGAGCTGTTTTTT. Its protein product is CATFGLTGELFF.